The entry below gives a single TCR beta chain sequence along with its context. Its antigen is currently unknown. This sample is part of a study of cytomegalovirus exposure and HLA in healthy donors. Study results and caveats: Available immune exposure information was restricted to CMV serostatus only. Fewer N-insertions than the 666-donor mean were reportedly shown by an Asian-associated ancestry cluster in a later analysis. Listed as cytomegalovirus-associated were over 150 TCR beta chains.

The CDR3 loop spans 14 amino acids. Germline CDR1 reads LGHNT; CDR2 reads FRNRAP. V was pared by 2 bases and J by 5 bases, with 10 bases between. The primer mix had 60 Vbeta and 13 Jbeta primers. The data were produced by immunoSEQ multiplex PCR, yet TCRdb's version contains in-frame clones alone and is incomplete. The sample lists fewer than 150,000 clones, about 80% seen once, with 1% in the top ten. Sequencing was performed on PBMCs. V gene TRBV12-5 combines with J gene TRBJ2-1; a weak D match, TRBD1 (6 bases). The source of this sequence is a man aged 40-55 years in good health and CMV-seronegative. The CDR3 is CASGLRTDHNEQFF. CDR3 in DNA: TGTGCTAGTGGTTTGAGGACAGACCACAATGAGCAGTTCTTC. Full variable domain (outside the CDR3, taken from reference TRBV12-5 and TRBJ2-1): DARVTQTPRHKVTEMGQEVTMRCQPILGHNTVFWYRQTMMQGLELLAYFRNRAPLDDSGMPKDRFSAEMPDATLATLKIQPSEPRDSAVYFCASGLRTDHNEQFFGPGTRLTVL.